This TCR beta chain was identified during a study of CD8 T cells in ankylosing spondylitis. This clonotype appeared many times. MiXCR was run by TCRdb on the 5' RACE reads, yielding one entry per CDR3 protein. The sample lists under 250,000 distinct CDR3 sequences; roughly a tenth were seen once. This sequence was found in a male donor with ankylosing spondylitis or in good health (not recorded which). Sequencing input: blood, either unsorted or a sorted T cell fraction (not recorded which).

The chain's CDR3 is CASSYRSHEQFF. The CDR3, as DNA: TGTGCCAGCAGTTACCGGAGCCATGAGCAGTTCTTC. This chain uses TRBV6-6 with TRBJ2-1; D remains unclear. Germline CDR1 and CDR2: MNHNY and SVGAGI (reference sequence). CDR3 length: 12 amino acids. Deletions cut 2 bases from V and 8 bases from J, with 7 bases between.